The clone carrying this T cell receptor (beta chain) was recorded a few times. Its antigen is not identified. TCRdb reprocessed the PCR reads using MiXCR. The sample shows approximately 15,000 clones, roughly 24% of them seen only once. The entire patient cohort was treatment-naive prior to thyroid surgery. From germline, CDR1 is MNHEY and CDR2 SVGEGT. The CDR3 runs to 14 residues. The germline V and J ends were trimmed by 6 bases and 3 bases, with 14 bases remaining between them. This entry comes from a study of metastatic and nonmetastatic thyroid tumors. Study background: Across peripheral blood and tumor or nodule tissue samples taken from malignant and benign thyroid patients, the repertoires were compared with one another. Study-level points and caveats: Significantly higher TCR beta diversity was reportedly seen in malignant thyroid tumors than benign nodules, in blood and tumor.

Specimen: tumor tissue. The receptor was isolated from a female donor with papillary thyroid cancer or a benign thyroid nodule (not recorded which). Some clones in this sample may be carry-over from other donors' samples. V and J are TRBV6-2 or TRBV6-3 and TRBJ1-2; D possibly corresponds to TRBD1 (5 bases). CDR3 in amino acids: CASRDSGHDYGYTF. In DNA, the CDR3 is TGTGCCAGCAGGGATTCTGGACACGACTATGGCTACACCTTC.